This TCR beta chain was recovered during a study of regulatory T cells in long-lasting Graves disease. For TCR beta, libraries came from iRepertoire HTBI primers and Arm-PCR of CDR3 regions. TCRdb redid the calling of the multiplex PCR reads with MiXCR, one entry per CDR3 protein. The sample has some 250,000 distinct CDR3 sequences, 15% to 20% seen once; the top ten hold 11% to 15%. This clonotype was observed at least ten times. The CDR3 is 17 amino acids. Looked up from germline, CDR1 is MNHEY and CDR2 is SVGEGT. V lost 2 bases and J lost 8, with 24 bases in between. Regarding time point: newly diagnosed GD, antithyroid drugs for less than 3 months. PBMC-extracted RNA yielded the TCR library. As collected, the peripheral blood samples measured about 8.1 milliliters each and went into EDTA tubes. The same data also went into a second study, on T cells in Graves' hyperthyroidism and ophthalmopathy. From that report: Most expanded thyroid clonotypes above 0.001 recurred in blood.

This clonotype was sampled from a woman in her twenties or thirties with Graves disease. The genes are TRBV6-2 or TRBV6-3 and TRBJ1-1; D is unresolved. Sequences were derived from peripheral blood mononuclear cells (PBMCs), sampled at new diagnosis, from a patient treated with antithyroid drugs. The CDR3 protein is CASSYRRKTHVKREAFF. The CDR3 DNA is TGTGCCAGCAGTTACCGTCGTAAGACGCACGTCAAGCGGGAAGCTTTCTTT.